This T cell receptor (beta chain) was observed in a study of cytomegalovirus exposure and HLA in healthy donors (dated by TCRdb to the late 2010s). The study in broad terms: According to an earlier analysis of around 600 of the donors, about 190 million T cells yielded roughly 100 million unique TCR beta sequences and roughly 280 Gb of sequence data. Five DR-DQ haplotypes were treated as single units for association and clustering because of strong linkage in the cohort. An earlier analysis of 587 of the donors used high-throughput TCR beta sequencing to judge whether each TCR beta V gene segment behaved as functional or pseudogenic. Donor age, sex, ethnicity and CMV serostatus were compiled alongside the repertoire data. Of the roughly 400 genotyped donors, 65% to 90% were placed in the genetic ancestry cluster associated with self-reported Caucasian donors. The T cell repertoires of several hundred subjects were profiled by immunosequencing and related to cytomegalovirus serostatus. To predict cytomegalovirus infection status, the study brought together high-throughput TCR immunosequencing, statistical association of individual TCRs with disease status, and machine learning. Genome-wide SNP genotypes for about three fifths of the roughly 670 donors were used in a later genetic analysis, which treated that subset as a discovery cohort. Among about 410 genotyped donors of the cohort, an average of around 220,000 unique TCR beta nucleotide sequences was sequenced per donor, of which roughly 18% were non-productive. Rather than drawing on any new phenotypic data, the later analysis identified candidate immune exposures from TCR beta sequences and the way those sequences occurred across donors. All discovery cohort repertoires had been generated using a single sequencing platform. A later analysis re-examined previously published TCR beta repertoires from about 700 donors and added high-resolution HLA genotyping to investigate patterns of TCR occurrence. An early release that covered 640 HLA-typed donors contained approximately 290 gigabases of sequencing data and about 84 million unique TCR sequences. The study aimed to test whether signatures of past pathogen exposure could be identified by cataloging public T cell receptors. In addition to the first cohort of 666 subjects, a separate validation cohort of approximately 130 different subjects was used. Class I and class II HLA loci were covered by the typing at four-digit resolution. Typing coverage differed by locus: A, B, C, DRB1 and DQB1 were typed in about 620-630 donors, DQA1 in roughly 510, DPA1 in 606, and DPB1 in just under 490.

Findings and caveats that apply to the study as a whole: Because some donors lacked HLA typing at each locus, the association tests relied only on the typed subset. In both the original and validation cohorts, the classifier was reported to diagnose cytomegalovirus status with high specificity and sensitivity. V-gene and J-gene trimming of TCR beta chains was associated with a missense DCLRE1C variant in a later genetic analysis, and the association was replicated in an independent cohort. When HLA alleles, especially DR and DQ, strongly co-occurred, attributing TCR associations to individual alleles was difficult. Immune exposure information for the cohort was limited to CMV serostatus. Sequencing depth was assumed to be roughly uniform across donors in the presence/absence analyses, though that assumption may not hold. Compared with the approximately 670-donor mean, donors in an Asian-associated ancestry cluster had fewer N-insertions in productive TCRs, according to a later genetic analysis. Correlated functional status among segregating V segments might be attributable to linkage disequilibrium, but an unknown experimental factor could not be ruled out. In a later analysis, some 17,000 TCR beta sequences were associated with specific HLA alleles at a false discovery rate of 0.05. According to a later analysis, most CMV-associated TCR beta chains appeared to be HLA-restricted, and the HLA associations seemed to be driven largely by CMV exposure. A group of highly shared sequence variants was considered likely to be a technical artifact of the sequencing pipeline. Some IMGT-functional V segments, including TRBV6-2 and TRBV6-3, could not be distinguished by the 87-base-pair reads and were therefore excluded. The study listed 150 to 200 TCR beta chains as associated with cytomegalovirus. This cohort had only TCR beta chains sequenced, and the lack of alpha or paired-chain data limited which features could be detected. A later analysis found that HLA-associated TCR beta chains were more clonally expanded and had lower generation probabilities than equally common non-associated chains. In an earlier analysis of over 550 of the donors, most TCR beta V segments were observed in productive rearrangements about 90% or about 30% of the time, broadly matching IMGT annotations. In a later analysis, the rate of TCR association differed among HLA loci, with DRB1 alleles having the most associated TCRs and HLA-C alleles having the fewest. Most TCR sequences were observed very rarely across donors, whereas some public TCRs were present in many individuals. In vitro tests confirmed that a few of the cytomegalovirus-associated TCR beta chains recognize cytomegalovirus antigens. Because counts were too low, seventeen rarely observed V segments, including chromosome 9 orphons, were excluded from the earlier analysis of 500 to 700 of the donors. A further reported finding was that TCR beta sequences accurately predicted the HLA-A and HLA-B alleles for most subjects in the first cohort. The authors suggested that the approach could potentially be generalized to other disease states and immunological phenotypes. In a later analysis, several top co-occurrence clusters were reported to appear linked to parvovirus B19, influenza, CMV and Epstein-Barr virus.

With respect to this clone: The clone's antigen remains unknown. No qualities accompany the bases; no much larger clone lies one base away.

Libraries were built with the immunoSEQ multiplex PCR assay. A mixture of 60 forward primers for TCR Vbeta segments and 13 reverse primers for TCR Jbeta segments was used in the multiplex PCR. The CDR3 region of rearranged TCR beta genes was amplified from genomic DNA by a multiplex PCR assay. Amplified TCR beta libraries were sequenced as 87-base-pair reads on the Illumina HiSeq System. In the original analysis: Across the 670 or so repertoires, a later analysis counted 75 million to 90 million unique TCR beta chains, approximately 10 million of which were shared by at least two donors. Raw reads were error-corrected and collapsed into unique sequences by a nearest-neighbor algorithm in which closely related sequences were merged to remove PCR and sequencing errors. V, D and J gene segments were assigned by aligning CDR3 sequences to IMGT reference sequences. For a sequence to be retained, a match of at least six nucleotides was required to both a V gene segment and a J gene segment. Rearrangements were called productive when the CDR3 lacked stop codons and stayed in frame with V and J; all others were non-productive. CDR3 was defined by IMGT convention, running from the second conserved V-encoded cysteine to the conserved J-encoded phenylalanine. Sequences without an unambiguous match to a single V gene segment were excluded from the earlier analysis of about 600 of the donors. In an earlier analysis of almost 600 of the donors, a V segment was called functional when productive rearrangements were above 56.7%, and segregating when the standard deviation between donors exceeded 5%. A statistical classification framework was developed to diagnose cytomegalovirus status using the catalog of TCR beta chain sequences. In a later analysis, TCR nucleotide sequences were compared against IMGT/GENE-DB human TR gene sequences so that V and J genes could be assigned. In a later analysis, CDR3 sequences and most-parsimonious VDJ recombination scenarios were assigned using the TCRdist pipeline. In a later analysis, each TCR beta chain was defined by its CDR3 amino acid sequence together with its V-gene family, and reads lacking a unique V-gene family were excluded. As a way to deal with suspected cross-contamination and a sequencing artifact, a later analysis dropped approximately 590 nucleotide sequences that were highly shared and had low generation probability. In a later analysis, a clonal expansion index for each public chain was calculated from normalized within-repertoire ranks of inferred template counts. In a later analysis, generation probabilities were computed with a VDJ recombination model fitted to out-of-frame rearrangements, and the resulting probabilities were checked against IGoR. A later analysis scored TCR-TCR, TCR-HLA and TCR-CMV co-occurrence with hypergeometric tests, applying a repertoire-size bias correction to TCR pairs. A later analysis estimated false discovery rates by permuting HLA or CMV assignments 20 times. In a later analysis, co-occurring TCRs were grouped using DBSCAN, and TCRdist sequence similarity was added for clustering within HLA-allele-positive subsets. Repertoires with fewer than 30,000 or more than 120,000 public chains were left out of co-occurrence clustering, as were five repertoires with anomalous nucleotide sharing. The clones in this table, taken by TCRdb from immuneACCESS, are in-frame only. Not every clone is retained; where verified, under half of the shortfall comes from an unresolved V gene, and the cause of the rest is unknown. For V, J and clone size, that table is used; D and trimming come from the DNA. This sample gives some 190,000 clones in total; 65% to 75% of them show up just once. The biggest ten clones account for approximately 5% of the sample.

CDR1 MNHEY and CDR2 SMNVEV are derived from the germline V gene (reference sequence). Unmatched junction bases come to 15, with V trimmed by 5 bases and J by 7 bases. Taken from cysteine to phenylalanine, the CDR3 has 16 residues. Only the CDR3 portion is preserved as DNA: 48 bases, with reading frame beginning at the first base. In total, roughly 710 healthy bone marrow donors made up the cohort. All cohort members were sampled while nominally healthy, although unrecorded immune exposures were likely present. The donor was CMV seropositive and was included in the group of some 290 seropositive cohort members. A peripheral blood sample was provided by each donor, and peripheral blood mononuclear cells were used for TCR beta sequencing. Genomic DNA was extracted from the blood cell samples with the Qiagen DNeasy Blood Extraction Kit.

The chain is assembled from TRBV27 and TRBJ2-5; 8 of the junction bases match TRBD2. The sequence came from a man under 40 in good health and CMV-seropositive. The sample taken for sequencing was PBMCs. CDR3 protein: CASSPLKAGEGGTQYF. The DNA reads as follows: TGTGCCAGCAGTCCCCTCAAAGCGGGAGAAGGGGGGACCCAGTACTTC.